This T cell receptor beta chain was captured in a study of identifying expanded T cells in peripheral blood. Sequencing was performed with immunoSEQ multiplex PCR; in TCRdb, only in-frame clones are kept and a portion is missing. Found here are 75,000 to 90,000 clones, 80% to 90% of them singletons; the top ten hold roughly 7%. Collection occurred without any documented infections or immune events in donors. Study-wide findings and caveats: Variance in clone template counts between roughly two-week samples significantly increased with total template count across all healthy donors. Over about two and four weeks, about 15 and 18 clones changed, versus around 1.2 between replicates.

Turning to this clone: Its antigen is unknown.

The sequence was collected from a person aged 18-69 years in good health. Sequencing used blood.

CDR3: CASSSGQTNEKLFF. In DNA form, the CDR3 reads TGCGCCAGCAGCTCCGGACAGACCAATGAAAAACTGTTTTTT. The chain couples TRBV5-1 to TRBJ1-4; a possible D gene is TRBD1 (6 bases). Germline assignment: CDR1 SGHRS and CDR2 YFSETQ. The CDR3 consists of 14 residues. V was clipped by 3 bases and J by 5 bases, with 11 bases between them.